A single sample is the source of the 5 T cell receptor beta chains below, sequenced in a study of vaccination and CD4 T cells after COVID-19. The Oncomine TCR Beta short-read assay was applied to DNA of cultured CD4+ T cells. A single record per CDR3 protein comes from TCRdb applying MiXCR to the PCR reads. Here the sample spans 13,000 or so distinct CDR3 sequences, roughly 60% being singletons. No antigens are known for them. As to treatment: roughly 10-day PBMC culture with coronavirus spike peptide pools or control peptides (ViraFEST assay). The sequenced sample was CD4+ T cells from blood, cultured in vitro. These receptors originate from a human donor who had recovered from COVID-19.

The J gene is TRBJ1-2, the V gene TRBV20-1, with 7 bases fitting TRBD1. The germline gives CDR1 DFQATT, CDR2 SNEGSKA (reference sequence). This CDR3 is built from 14 residues. Trimming took 0 bases from V and 4 from J; bases not matched to a gene: 5. CDR3 in amino acids: CSARERDRSYGYTF. DNA for the CDR3: TGCAGTGCTAGAGAACGGGACAGATCCTATGGCTACACCTTC.

The gene calls are TRBV28 and TRBJ2-3; D uncertain. Trimming cost V 6 bases and J 3 bases, with 10 bases left between them. There are 13 residues in the CDR3. The germline V gene encodes CDR1 MDHEN and CDR2 SYDVKM. The CDR3 reads CASSQFLTDTQYF. As DNA, the CDR3 is TGTGCCAGCAGCCAATTCCTGACAGATACGCAGTATTTT.

This clonotype was counted between two and nine times. The V and J genes are TRBV7-9 and TRBJ2-1; D perhaps matches TRBD2 (6 bases). Per germline, CDR1 SEHNR and CDR2 FQNEAQ (reference sequence). CDR3 size: 17 residues. Trimming removed 8 bases at V and 3 bases at J, with 23 bases between. This CDR3 reads CASRPPSGEDGYNEQFF. The CDR3 region has the DNA TGTGCCAGCCGCCCCCCATCCGGGGAGGACGGCTACAATGAGCAGTTCTTC. The complete variable domain, with remaining parts taken from reference TRBV7-9 and TRBJ2-1, reads DTGVSQNPRHKITKRGQNVTFRCDPISEHNRLYWYRQTLGQGPEFLTYFQNEAQLEKSRLLSDRFSAERPKGSFSTLEIQRTEQGDSAMYLCASRPPSGEDGYNEQFFGPGTRLTVL.

The chain employs TRBV7-2 and TRBJ1-2, with 10 bases identical to TRBD1. The CDR3 is 15 amino acids. Germline values: CDR1 SGHTA, CDR2 FQGNSA. V shed 3 bases, J shed 5 bases, and the junction held 6 bases outside the gene matches. The CDR3 is CASSLGQGQGYGYTF. CDR3 DNA: TGTGCCAGCAGCTTGGGACAGGGGCAGGGGTATGGCTACACCTTC.

The chain combines TRBV4-1 with TRBJ2-1; possible D gene TRBD1, 6 bases. The CDR3 is 19 amino acids. V was cut by 1 base and J by 4 bases, with 23 bases left in between. Germline values: CDR1 MGHRA, CDR2 YSYEKL. As DNA, the CDR3 is TGCGCCAGCAGCCAAGTAACAGGGTTCCCAGCGGAGCCGTACAATGAGCAGTTCTTC. It codes for CASSQVTGFPAEPYNEQFF.